This TCR beta chain was retrieved from a study of T-cell memory formation after mild COVID-19. Study-wide points: Researchers found some responding clones in pre-infection memory, a sign that cross-reactive memory joined. Clones shrinking from day 15 to 85 showed even CD4/CD8 mixes; later expanders tilted CD4+.

With V trimmed by 5 bases and J by 0 bases, 4 bases remained unmatched. The V gene's germline CDR1 is SGHTA and CDR2 FQGTGA. The CDR3 is made up of 15 amino acids. Employing constant-segment primers, 5'RACE generated TCR alpha and TCR beta cDNA libraries bearing sample barcodes and UMIs. Via MiXCR, TCRdb re-called the 5' RACE reads, giving one row per CDR3 protein. The sample includes 250,000 to 300,000 distinct CDR3 sequences, roughly 16% of them seen just once. Points on this clonotype: What it binds is unknown.

The sequence derives from a man younger than 35 who had mild COVID-19 (a few samples of this study predate the infection). Cell type and time point are not known. The gene calls are TRBV7-3 and TRBJ1-2; 9 bases align to TRBD1. Sequenced input: PBMCs or a T cell subset sorted from them (not recorded which). CDR3 DNA: TGTGCCAGCAGCCCGACAGGGGGTCCTAACTATGGCTACACCTTC. Its protein product is CASSPTGGPNYGYTF.